This passage covers 28 T cell receptor beta chains from one sample sequenced in a study of cytomegalovirus exposure and HLA in healthy donors. A multiplex PCR was run with 60 Vbeta primers and 13 Jbeta primers. The data were produced by immunoSEQ multiplex PCR, yet TCRdb's version contains in-frame clones alone and is incomplete. This table lists 160,000 or so clones. Sequencing input: PBMCs. The receptor set was obtained from a man younger than 40 in good health and CMV-seronegative.

V is TRBV7-9 and J is TRBJ2-5, with 9 bases aligning to TRBD1. The J call may be incorrect, as the DNA end agrees better with TRBJ2-7. The CDR3 covers 15 residues. CDR1 is SEHNR, CDR2 FQNEAQ, per germline (reference sequence). In nucleotides, the CDR3 is TGTGCCAGCAGCTTGACAGGGGGGTGGCTCTACGAGCAGTACTTC. Translated, it gives CASSLTGGWLYEQYF.

The CDR3 DNA sequence: TGCAGCGTGAAACGAGCGGCTGAGCAGTTCTTC. Protein product: CSVKRAAEQFF. The chain has TRBV29-1 and TRBJ2-1; TRBD2 might be the D (5 bases). Trimming left V 6 bases short and J 9 bases short, with 12 bases between. CDR3 length: 11 residues. The germline CDR1 and CDR2 sequences are SQVTM and ANQGSEA.

V usage is TRBV19 and J usage is TRBJ2-7; 7 bases map to TRBD2. This CDR3 contains 17 residues. The germline gives CDR1 LNHDA, CDR2 SQIVND (reference sequence). V lost 5 bases to trimming and J lost 0 bases; unmatched junction nucleotides: 13. The CDR3 DNA is TGTGCCAGTAGTCGGGGCGGAGGTAGCGGGCTCTCCTACGAGCAGTACTTC. This encodes CASSRGGGSGLSYEQYF.

This chain uses TRBV7-9 with TRBJ2-1; D is possibly TRBD2 (6 bases). The CDR3 is made up of 16 amino acids. Germline assignment: CDR1 SEHNR and CDR2 FQNEAQ (reference sequence). V was cut by 2 bases and J by 0 bases, with 11 bases left in between. CDR3 coding DNA: TGTGCCAGCAGCTTATTCGGGCGGGACTCCTACAATGAGCAGTTCTTC. This codes for CASSLFGRDSYNEQFF.

Details on this clone: The missing conserved phenylalanine or tryptophan at the end of this CDR3 makes a read error likely. The chain employs TRBV4-3 and TRBJ1-2; TRBD1 agrees at 8 bases. Trimming at V came to 4 bases and at J to 8 bases, leaving 12 bases not matched to a gene. Germline assignment: CDR1 LGHNA and CDR2 YSLEER. This CDR3 contains 15 residues. The CDR3 here is CASSPGTFWTGGYTL. The CDR3 region has the DNA TGCGCCAGCAGCCCTGGGACCTTTTGGACAGGGGGCTACACCCTC.

This chain joins TRBV5-4 and TRBJ2-7, with D unclear. V shed 6 bases and J shed 5 bases, with 9 bases lying between them. The CDR3 contains 11 residues. Germline assignment: CDR1 SGHNT and CDR2 YYREEE (reference sequence). CDR3 in DNA: TGTGCCAGCAACTCCCCCGACGAGCAGTACTTC. Its translation: CASNSPDEQYF.

The rearrangement links TRBV5-8 to TRBJ1-5, with 12 bases fitting TRBD1. The germline V gene has CDR1 SGHTS and CDR2 YDEGEE. The CDR3 consists of 15 residues. After removal of 4 bases from V and 5 bases from J, the junction contained 4 bases not matched to a gene. CDR3 in amino acids: CASSAGQGAYQPQHF. CDR3 bases: TGTGCCAGCAGCGCGGGACAGGGGGCCTATCAGCCCCAGCATTTT.

The chain employs TRBV10-3 and TRBJ1-4; TRBD1 might be the D (6 bases). Germline V CDR1 and CDR2: ENHRY, SYGVKD. The ends were cut back, 10 bases at V and 5 bases at J, with 11 bases in the middle. CDR3 length: 12 amino acids. The CDR3 region is CATRTDNEKLFF. The CDR3 DNA reads TGTGCCACCCGGACAGACAATGAAAAACTGTTTTTT.

The chain joins TRBV4-3 to TRBJ1-4; TRBD1 might be the D (5 bases). The V end was cut by 4 bases, the J end by 1 base, with 13 bases between. The CDR3 length is 16 residues. The germline CDR1 and CDR2 sequences are LGHNA and YSLEER. CDR3 sequence: CASSPRQPVTNEKLFF. The CDR3, as DNA: TGCGCCAGCAGCCCAAGACAGCCTGTAACTAATGAAAAACTGTTTTTT.

The V and J genes are TRBV6-5 and TRBJ2-7; TRBD2 aligns across 9 bases. V gave up 6 bases and J gave up 12 bases; unmatched junction bases: 9. This CDR3 has 12 residues. CDR1 is MNHEY, CDR2 SVGAGI, per germline. CDR3 sequence: CASRSGTSHGYF. In DNA form, the CDR3 reads TGTGCCAGCAGATCCGGGACTAGCCATGGGTACTTC.

V and J are TRBV7-6 and TRBJ1-1; 7 bases are a match to TRBD1. CDR1 and CDR2 (germline): SGHVS, FNYEAQ. V gave up 5 bases and J gave up 4 bases; unmatched junction bases: 10. CDR3 length: 15 amino acids. The CDR3 loop is CASSRGHLSGTEAFF. The CDR3 nucleotides are TGTGCCAGCAGCAGGGGGCACCTTAGTGGCACTGAAGCTTTCTTT. Full variable domain (outside the CDR3, taken from reference TRBV7-6 and TRBJ1-1): GAGVSQSPRYKVTKRGQDVALRCDPISGHVSLYWYRQALGQGPEFLTYFNYEAQQDKSGLPNDRFSAERPEGSISTLTIQRTEQRDSAMYRCASSRGHLSGTEAFFGQGTRLTVV.

The chain uses TRBV10-3 and TRBJ2-5; D possibly corresponds to TRBD2 (5 bases). Germline V lookup: CDR1 ENHRY, CDR2 SYGVKD. The CDR3 is 14 amino acids. Trimming took 5 bases from V and 5 from J, leaving 15 bases between them. DNA for the CDR3: TGTGCCATCAGTCCTGAACTAGTCGGGGAGACCCAGTACTTC. Encoded protein: CAISPELVGETQYF.

The chain is built from TRBV15 and TRBJ2-1, with 7 bases that match TRBD2. V lost 8 bases to trimming and J lost 3 bases; unmatched junction nucleotides: 7. The CDR3 consists of 14 residues. Germline CDR1 and CDR2: LNHNV and YYDKDF (reference sequence). The CDR3 nucleotides are TGTGCCACCGCCCGGGAGGCCGGCTACAATGAGCAGTTCTTC. It encodes CATAREAGYNEQFF.

This chain uses TRBV12-5 with TRBJ2-1, with 7 bases identical to TRBD2. The J segment lost 4 bases and the V segment lost 0 bases, leaving 15 bases of the junction unmatched. This CDR3 is built from 19 residues. The germline gives CDR1 LGHNT, CDR2 FRNRAP. The CDR3 reads CASGLVAKAYLAEYNEQFF. Here the CDR3 DNA reads TGTGCTAGTGGTTTGGTTGCAAAGGCGTATCTAGCGGAGTACAATGAGCAGTTCTTC.

V and J are TRBV18 and TRBJ2-7; the match to TRBD1 covers 7 bases. CDR3 size: 15 residues. The J segment lost 3 bases and the V segment lost 0 bases, leaving 5 bases of the junction unmatched. From germline, CDR1 is KGHSH and CDR2 LQKENI. CDR3 loop: CASSPPGTVFYEQYF. CDR3 bases: TGTGCCAGCTCACCACCCGGGACAGTATTCTACGAGCAGTACTTC.

The chain couples TRBV4-2 to TRBJ1-1; 8 nucleotides agree with TRBD1. From germline, CDR1 is LGHNA and CDR2 YNFKEQ. V was pared by 5 bases and J by 3 bases, with 5 bases of the junction left unmatched. CDR3 length equals 14 residues. The CDR3 nucleotides read TGTGCCAGCAGCGGGCCGACAGGGGACACTGAAGCTTTCTTT. Protein product: CASSGPTGDTEAFF.

CDR3 in amino acids: CASSIEPGGNEQYF. CDR3 coding DNA: TGTGCCAGTAGTATCGAGCCAGGGGGCAACGAGCAGTACTTC. The J gene is TRBJ2-7, the V gene TRBV19, with 8 bases identical to TRBD1. V was pared by 3 bases and J by 5 bases, with 6 bases of the junction left unmatched. The CDR3 totals 14 residues. Germline V gene data show CDR1 as LNHDA and CDR2 as SQIVND (reference sequence).

The chain has TRBV6-4 and TRBJ2-3; a possible D gene is TRBD2 (5 bases). Per germline, CDR1 MRHNA and CDR2 SNTAGT. V lost 0 bases and J 11 bases, leaving 15 bases between the germline ends. The CDR3 is 14 amino acids. CDR3 DNA: TGTGCCAGCAGTGACTCGAGGACTGGGGAGAGGCAGTATTTT. Residues: CASSDSRTGERQYF.

The chain recombines TRBV10-3 with TRBJ2-1; TRBD2 might be the D (5 bases). Germline CDR1 and CDR2: ENHRY and SYGVKD. CDR3 length equals 13 residues. V was trimmed by 0 bases and J by 8 bases, leaving 8 bases between them. The CDR3 DNA sequence: TGTGCCATCAGTGAGTCCGGGGTCGATGAGCAGTTCTTC. Translated, it gives CAISESGVDEQFF.

The chain joins TRBV12-5 to TRBJ2-5; 7 positions agree with TRBD1. The J call may be faulty, since TRBJ2-7 better matches the DNA end. This CDR3 contains 17 residues. CDR1 and CDR2 (germline): LGHNT, FRNRAP. CDR3: CASGESHRQGTPYEQYF. The CDR3 bases are TGTGCTAGTGGTGAATCCCATCGACAGGGAACCCCCTACGAGCAGTACTTC.

V gene TRBV4-3 combines with J gene TRBJ1-1; D is possibly TRBD1 (5 bases). The CDR3 spans 14 residues. The V end was cut by 1 base, the J end by 0 bases, with 6 bases between. CDR1 and CDR2 (germline): LGHNA, YSLEER. The DNA of the CDR3 is TGCGCCAGCAGCCAAGGGGACTTGAACACTGAAGCTTTCTTT. This encodes CASSQGDLNTEAFF.

V and J are TRBV6-4 and TRBJ2-5; 7 bases match TRBD2. This CDR3 has 14 residues. Germline V lookup: CDR1 MRHNA, CDR2 SNTAGT. J gave up 5 bases and V 5 bases, and 8 bases lay outside the gene matches. CDR3 in DNA: TGTGCCAGCAGTCTAACGGGAGGCAGTGAGACCCAGTACTTC. Its protein product is CASSLTGGSETQYF.

The J gene is TRBJ2-7, the V gene TRBV4-3, with a possible D match to TRBD1 (6 bases). The CDR3 spans 15 residues. Trimming removed 0 bases at V and 4 bases at J, with 13 bases between. Per germline, CDR1 LGHNA and CDR2 YSLEER. The DNA of the CDR3 is TGCGCCAGCAGCCAAGAAGGGCAGGGGCGATACGAGCAGTACTTC. This translates into CASSQEGQGRYEQYF.

The rearrangement joins TRBV2 to TRBJ1-5, with unresolved D. Germline lookup yields CDR1 SNHLY and CDR2 FYNNEI. This CDR3 has 14 amino acids. V was trimmed by 5 bases and J by 7 bases, leaving 15 bases between them. Here the CDR3 DNA reads TGTGCCAGCAGTCCTCTTTCTCCTAGACAGCCCCAGCATTTT. Translating gives CASSPLSPRQPQHF.

This chain links TRBV7-3 with TRBJ1-1, with 7 bases that match TRBD1. The V gene end was trimmed by 4 bases and the J gene end by 5 bases; junction bases not matched to a gene: 4. This CDR3 is 13 amino acids long. Germline CDR1 is SGHTA and CDR2 is FQGTGA. CDR3 sequence (DNA): TGTGCCAGCAGCTACTCAGGGGGGACTGAAGCTTTCTTT. Translation gives CASSYSGGTEAFF.

This chain links TRBV9 with TRBJ2-2, with a weak D call TRBD2 (5 bases). The CDR3 covers 15 residues. The germline CDR1 and CDR2 sequences are SGDLS and YYNGEE. Trimming stripped 3 bases from V and 9 bases from J, with 18 bases between. The CDR3 reads CASSDSQLAHRELFF. For the CDR3, the DNA is TGTGCCAGCAGCGATTCCCAGCTAGCCCACAGGGAGCTGTTTTTT.

The genes are TRBV2 and TRBJ1-4; a possible D gene is TRBD1 (6 bases). Germline loops: CDR1 SNHLY, CDR2 FYNNEI. Trimming shortened V by 8 bases and J by 0 bases, and 13 bases separated the two germline ends. This CDR3 region has 15 residues. CDR3 nucleotides: TGTGCCAGCTTCGACAGGATAGCAACTAATGAAAAACTGTTTTTT. The encoded protein is CASFDRIATNEKLFF.

This chain connects TRBV5-1 to TRBJ2-1; D might be TRBD1 (6 bases). Between the trimmed V and J ends, which lost 0 bases and 16 bases, there was a span of 11 bases. CDR1 is SGHRS, CDR2 YFSETQ, per germline. This CDR3 has 11 residues. CDR3 region: CASSLGQVAFF. The CDR3, as DNA: TGCGCCAGCAGCTTGGGACAGGTAGCCTTCTTC.